This T cell receptor (beta chain) was identified in a study of blood T cell repertoires in COVID-19 (dated by TCRdb to 2018 to 2021). At the level of the whole study: Collaborator samples came from the United States, Italy and Spain and covered acute and convalescent phases of COVID-19. Sample metadata almost always included a de-identified subject ID, COVID-19 status, age in years and sex. The samples were drawn from the first 160 participants of the ongoing ImmuneRACE study and from about 1,200 subjects provided by 6 global collaborators. The repertoires were made available in a free public database intended to serve as a resource for research on the immune response to SARS-CoV-2. Where HLA class I and class II types were available, the types were taken from metadata supplied by the sample provider, not from assay-based typing. Subjects who had been exposed to COVID-19, were actively infected with it, or had recovered from it provided the deeply sampled blood TCRbeta repertoires that made up the dataset. The prospective study material was composed of cDNA or gDNA derived from T cells, B-cell-depleted T cells, or PBMCs.

What the work shows at the level of the full study, not this receptor alone: The amount of clinical and demographic metadata varied by source and participant and was provided uncurated.

From a lookup of the germline V gene (reference sequence), CDR1 and CDR2 are SGHAT and FQDESV. Including cysteine and phenylalanine, the CDR3 has 14 amino acids. CDR3 DNA only is kept here, 42 bases in frame from base 1. Trimming takes 1 base from V and 6 bases from J, and the germline ends sit 10 bases apart. Collaborating institutions collected whole blood in K2EDTA tubes following their own protocols. For TCRbeta analysis, collaborator samples were shipped as frozen whole blood, as isolated PBMCs, or as DNA extracted from either sample type. Worth noting for this clone: Its antigen is currently not known. Per-base quality was not reported, and no clone a single base away is much larger than it.

TCRbeta CDR3 regions were amplified from genomic DNA by means of the immunoSEQ Assay, a bias-controlled multiplex PCR. Per the source publication's procedure: Nucleated cell counts per sample were estimated from amplification of reference gene primers within the assay. To quantify the absolute abundance of each unique TCRbeta CDR3 rearrangement, sequence reads were collapsed and filtered. For each sample, productive Simpson clonality was calculated as the square root of Simpson's diversity index over productive rearrangements. The source is immuneACCESS, and TCRdb retained only in-frame sequences with V and J called. Part of the clones is not carried over; for the studies checked, unresolved V genes explain less than half of this, and the remainder is unexplained. V, J and clone size are taken as reported in that table, and D and trimming were inferred from the DNA itself. For this sample there are some 48,000 clones; around 90% appear just once. Over 2.5% of the sample is in the top ten clones.

This TCR was sampled from a man aged 50-59 years with active COVID-19. The rearranged segments are TRBV11-1 and TRBJ1-5, with no reliable assignment of the D segment. What was sequenced was peripheral blood. Here is the DNA: TGTGCCAGCAGCTTAGAAGTCAGGTGTCAGCCCCAGCATTTT. Its protein reads: CASSLEVRCQPQHF.